This T cell receptor beta chain originates from a study of blood T cells in healthy people across ages. Turning to the study itself: Per two T cells, about one barcoded beta molecule was captured through template switching. Study-level findings and limits: One million T cells yielded diversity estimates that were considered underestimates. Comparison with aged donors showed that long-lived donors had more naive CD4+ cells and higher diversity.

Germline CDR1 is SEHNR and CDR2 is FQNEAQ (reference sequence). The length of the CDR3 is 15 residues. With 5 bases removed from V and 3 bases from J, the gap between germline ends came to 16 bases. Together with a sample-barcoded 5' primer, a J-beta primer mix was included in a second PCR lasting roughly 7 to 11 cycles. TCRdb itself ran the 5' RACE reads through MiXCR, one entry per CDR3 protein. The table has around 850,000 distinct CDR3 sequences, about 36% seen once; the top ten hold approximately 13%. About this clonotype itself: Its antigen remains unidentified.

The total RNA that was extracted per sample amounted to at least 5.5 micrograms. Sequencing input: blood. The receptor comes from a man between 18 and 29 years old in good health. The chain recombines TRBV7-9 with TRBJ1-2, with D possibly matching TRBD1 (5 bases). CDR3 sequence: CASSPPAGTYYGYTF. The CDR3 nucleotides read TGTGCCAGCAGCCCCCCCGCCGGGACTTACTATGGCTACACCTTC.